The clone carrying this TCR beta chain was seen only a few times. Its antigen is undetermined. The beta constant-region primer was an equimolar mix of two oligonucleotides covering TRBC1 and TRBC2. The ligated cDNA underwent four PCR rounds using SP2 and nested alpha and beta constant-region primers. TCRdb used MiXCR to reprocess the UMI-ligation and nested PCR reads, holding one entry per CDR3 protein. The sample lists 140,000 to 150,000 distinct CDR3 sequences, under 25% occurring once. This sample was taken from a study of naive and memory T cell subsets. Overnight CMV lysate stimulation of fresh PBMCs defined donor CMV status by CD4+ IFNgamma. Cells stained for CD3, CD4, CD8, CD45RA, CD27 and viability were sorted into four CD45RA/CD27 subsets. Study-wide findings and caveats: Diversity fell and Gini index rose from naive through CM, EM, EMRA. Naive and memory subsets had different power law exponents for TCR abundance. Especially in CD8 cells, naive repertoires contained a few larger clonotypes, possibly CD45RA-re-expressing memory cells.

CDR1 and CDR2 (germline): SGHTA, FQGNSA. The CDR3 is 13 residues long. Between the trimmed V and J ends, which lost 4 bases and 4 bases, there was a span of 9 bases. The chain joins TRBV7-2 to TRBJ2-3; D might be TRBD1 (6 bases). The source material was naive CD4+ T cells from blood. The receptor was isolated from a human donor in good health. In DNA form, the CDR3 reads TGTGCCAGCAGCTGGACAGATTCAGATACGCAGTATTTT. Encoded protein: CASSWTDSDTQYF.